This T cell receptor beta chain appears in the sequencing data of a study of beta chain features in type 1 diabetes. Study at large: Healthy donors and patients showed comparable age, gender and cell yields. General observations from the study: These data did not resolve whether HLA type affects TCRB rearrangement.

Details on this clone: Its target is not known.

What was sequenced were expressed TCRB transcripts, since all of the isolated RNA had been reverse transcribed. Only in-frame clones appear in the TCRdb table, and some are missing; sequencing was by immunoSEQ multiplex PCR. The table has under 400,000 clones, 14% seen once. What was sequenced was central memory CD4+ T cells from blood. The clonotype originates from a man in his thirties or forties in good health.

Here the CDR3 reads CASSFTRNNEQFF. The CDR3 DNA sequence: TGTGCCAGCAGTTTCACTAGGAACAATGAGCAGTTCTTC. The genes are TRBV6-1 and TRBJ2-1; tentatively, D is TRBD2 (5 bases). CDR3 length: 13 amino acids. Germline V gene sequence: CDR1 MNHNS, CDR2 SASEGT. The ends were cut back, 5 bases at V and 5 bases at J, with 10 bases in the middle.